This is a list of T cell receptor beta chains from one sample in a study of blood T cell repertoires in COVID-19. Only in-frame clones appear in the TCRdb table, and some are missing; sequencing was by immunoSEQ multiplex PCR. The sample holds approximately 100,000 clones, about 80% seen once. Sequenced sample: peripheral blood. The origin of the receptors is a man aged 70 or older with active or convalescent COVID-19. Both conserved end residues are part of each CDR3. A D gene is named only where the DNA matches it firmly. Only part of the rows carry a size: once, few, many, or a class if the clone is expanded.

j_call,d_call,clone_size,cdr3_length,v_call,cdr3_aa,cdr3_nt
TRBJ1-2,TRBD1,-,13,TRBV30,CAWSGTGGYGYTF,TGTGCCTGGTCGGGGACAGGGGGCTATGGCTACACCTTC
TRBJ1-6,-,-,14,TRBV6-6,CASSSTGNNSPLHF,TGTGCCAGCAGTTCAACAGGGAATAATTCACCCCTCCACTTT
TRBJ2-5,TRBD1,-,14,TRBV4-3,CASSLGTGQETQYF,TGCGCCAGCAGCCTTGGGACAGGACAAGAGACCCAGTACTTC
TRBJ1-2,-,-,14,TRBV7-3,CASHAAVTNYGYTF,TGTGCCTCACACGCGGCGGTAACTAACTATGGCTACACCTTC
TRBJ1-1,-,-,13,TRBV7-9,CASSSTGRTEAFF,TGTGCCAGCAGCTCCACAGGGCGCACTGAAGCTTTCTTT
TRBJ2-4,-,-,14,TRBV6-5,CATLGVLSKNIQYF,TGTGCCACTTTAGGGGTGTTGTCCAAAAACATTCAGTACTTC
TRBJ1-5,TRBD1,-,16,TRBV28,CASRITGGASNQPQHF,TGTGCCAGCAGGATAACAGGGGGCGCTAGCAATCAGCCCCAGCATTTT
TRBJ2-5,-,-,12,TRBV9,CASRGAGETQYF,TGTGCCAGTAGAGGGGCGGGGGAGACCCAGTACTTC
TRBJ2-2,-,-,15,TRBV7-9,CASSPGTTNTGELFF,TGTGCCAGCAGCCCCGGGACAACGAACACCGGGGAGCTGTTTTTT
TRBJ1-5,TRBD1,-,16,TRBV20-1,CSASQGGAPFNQPQHF,TGCAGTGCTAGTCAGGGGGGTGCTCCTTTCAATCAGCCCCAGCATTTT
TRBJ1-6,-,-,15,TRBV15,CATSRDLVRGSPLHF,TGTGCCACCAGCAGAGATTTGGTCAGGGGTTCACCCCTCCACTTT
TRBJ1-1,-,-,13,TRBV4-2,CASSQEQNTEAFF,TGTGCCAGCAGCCAAGAACAGAACACTGAAGCTTTCTTT
TRBJ1-1,TRBD1,-,16,TRBV6-1,CASREQPTGEFTEAFF,TGTGCCAGCAGAGAACAACCGACAGGGGAGTTCACTGAAGCTTTCTTT
TRBJ2-7,TRBD2,-,15,TRBV6-6,CASKKLAGGLYEQYF,TGTGCCAGCAAAAAACTAGCGGGGGGCCTCTACGAGCAGTACTTC
TRBJ2-2,-,-,13,TRBV5-6,CASSLRVAGELFF,TGTGCCAGCAGCTTGAGAGTTGCCGGGGAGCTGTTTTTT
TRBJ2-3,TRBD2,-,15,TRBV2,CASSELAGGPDTQYF,TGTGCCAGCAGTGAACTAGCGGGGGGCCCGGATACGCAGTATTTT
TRBJ2-1,TRBD2,-,17,TRBV3-1/TRBV3-2,CASSGASGGPTGNEQFF,TGTGCCAGCTCCGGGGCTAGCGGGGGCCCTACGGGTAATGAGCAGTTCTTC
TRBJ1-2,TRBD1,-,16,TRBV5-4,CASSSGRQGAYYGYTF,TGTGCCAGCAGCTCCGGGAGACAGGGGGCGTACTATGGCTACACCTTC
TRBJ2-3,-,-,13,TRBV4-3,CASSQALWATQYF,TGCGCCAGCAGCCAAGCGCTGTGGGCAACGCAGTATTTT
TRBJ2-2,TRBD1,-,16,TRBV11-3,CASSSSGTDLAGELFF,TGTGCCAGCAGCTCGTCCGGGACAGATCTTGCTGGGGAGCTGTTTTTT
TRBJ2-1,-,-,15,TRBV4-1,CASKGGGSKENEQFF,TGCGCCAGCAAAGGGGGGGGGTCCAAAGAGAATGAGCAGTTCTTC
TRBJ2-1,TRBD2,-,18,TRBV4-3,CASSQNQAGGPQSNEQFF,TGCGCCAGCAGCCAAAACCAAGCGGGGGGGCCTCAATCGAATGAGCAGTTCTTC
TRBJ1-4,-,-,15,TRBV19,CASRRQSATNEKLFF,TGTGCCAGTAGACGACAGAGTGCAACTAATGAAAAACTGTTTTTT
TRBJ2-5,-,-,13,TRBV2,CASNRDNQETQYF,TGTGCCAGCAACCGGGACAACCAAGAGACCCAGTACTTC
TRBJ2-3,TRBD2,once,19,TRBV14,CASSPWTSGGPLSTDTQYF,TGTGCCAGCAGCCCATGGACTAGCGGGGGACCTCTTAGCACAGATACGCAGTATTTT
TRBJ2-3,-,-,12,TRBV12-3/TRBV12-4,CASSLGPNTQYF,TGTGCCAGCAGTTTGGGCCCAAATACGCAGTATTTT
TRBJ2-3,-,-,16,TRBV6-5,CASSYGLRGSTDTQYF,TGTGCCAGCAGTTACGGTCTGCGGGGATCCACAGATACGCAGTATTTT
TRBJ2-1,TRBD1,-,18,TRBV4-1,CASSQDPVGDRQHNEQFF,TGCGCCAGCAGCCAAGATCCTGTGGGGGACAGGCAGCACAATGAGCAGTTCTTC
TRBJ2-1,-,-,15,TRBV5-1,CASSLGLVYGNEQFF,TGCGCCAGCAGCTTGGGACTAGTTTACGGCAATGAGCAGTTCTTC
TRBJ2-3,-,-,14,TRBV20-1,CSASGQVITDTQYF,TGCAGTGCTAGTGGGCAGGTAATAACAGATACGCAGTATTTT
TRBJ1-1,-,few,12,TRBV12-3/TRBV12-4,CASSLLGFEAFF,TGTGCCAGCAGTTTACTCGGTTTTGAAGCTTTCTTT
TRBJ2-5,TRBD2,-,17,TRBV9,CASSVDRGTSGVETQYF,TGTGCCAGCAGCGTTGACCGAGGGACTAGCGGGGTAGAGACCCAGTACTTC
TRBJ1-2,TRBD1,-,11,TRBV12-3/TRBV12-4,CASRDRGGYTF,TGTGCCAGCAGGGACAGGGGCGGCTACACCTTC
TRBJ1-6,-,-,13,TRBV30,CAWSRGGGPPLHF,TGTGCCTGGAGTAGGGGAGGGGGACCACCCCTCCACTTT
TRBJ2-5,-,-,13,TRBV6-5,CASHRVNQETQYF,TGTGCCAGCCACAGGGTAAACCAAGAGACCCAGTACTTC
TRBJ2-7,-,few,15,TRBV7-9,CASSLVSSVSYEQYF,TGTGCCAGCAGCTTAGTGTCTTCAGTTTCCTACGAGCAGTACTTC
TRBJ2-7,-,-,14,TRBV14,CASSQRGPLPEQYF,TGTGCCAGCAGCCAGCGGGGGCCTCTTCCCGAGCAGTACTTC
TRBJ2-1,TRBD1,-,16,TRBV6-2/TRBV6-3,CASSTLQGAGYNEQFF,TGTGCCAGCAGCACACTACAGGGGGCGGGTTACAATGAGCAGTTCTTC
TRBJ2-5,-,-,13,TRBV3-1/TRBV3-2,CASSPGTQETQYF,TGTGCCAGCAGCCCCGGGACACAAGAGACCCAGTACTTC
TRBJ2-1,-,-,16,TRBV5-8,CASSTPGHLFSYEQFF,TGTGCCAGCAGCACTCCGGGACACCTCTTCTCTTATGAGCAGTTCTTC
TRBJ1-5,-,once,14,TRBV2,CASSEGLGILPQHF,TGTGCCAGCAGTGAAGGGCTAGGAATCTTGCCCCAGCATTTT
TRBJ1-5,TRBD1,-,15,TRBV27,CASRSDRVSNQPQHF,TGTGCCAGTCGATCAGACAGGGTTAGCAATCAGCCCCAGCATTTT
TRBJ1-2,-,-,14,TRBV30,CACSLAATNYGYTF,TGTGCCTGCTCCTTGGCCGCCACCAACTATGGCTACACCTTC
TRBJ2-7,TRBD1,-,15,TRBV27,CASSLSATGLYEQYF,TGTGCCAGCAGTTTAAGCGCGACAGGGCTCTACGAGCAGTACTTC